These T cell receptor beta chains were read from a single sample in a study of cytomegalovirus exposure and HLA in healthy donors. The assay was immunoSEQ multiplex PCR, and TCRdb's table has in-frame clones only and misses some. The sample carries 160,000 or so clones, 87% recorded once. The sequenced sample was PBMCs. The receptors here all came from a young woman in good health and CMV-seronegative. Both conserved end residues are part of each CDR3. The order of the fields is D gene, clone size, V gene, J gene, CDR3 DNA, CDR3 protein. A D gene is named only where the DNA matches it firmly. Not every row has a clone size; where given, it reads once, few, many or a size class.

d_gene: TRBD1
abundance: -
v_gene: TRBV2
j_gene: TRBJ1-6
CDR3nt: TGTGCCAGCACCGGGACAGGGGGTTCACCCCTCCACTTT
CDR3aa: CASTGTGGSPLHF

d_gene: -
abundance: -
v_gene: TRBV7-8
j_gene: TRBJ1-5
CDR3nt: TGTGCCAGCAGCCCTACCGAGTTGGGCAATCAGCCCCAGCATTTT
CDR3aa: CASSPTELGNQPQHF

d_gene: -
abundance: -
v_gene: TRBV29-1
j_gene: TRBJ1-2
CDR3nt: TGCAGCGTTGGTGGGGGGACCTATGGCTACACCTTC
CDR3aa: CSVGGGTYGYTF

d_gene: -
abundance: -
v_gene: TRBV5-4
j_gene: TRBJ1-2
CDR3nt: TGTGCCAGCAGCCTAGGACAGACCTATGGCTACACCTTC
CDR3aa: CASSLGQTYGYTF

d_gene: -
abundance: once
v_gene: TRBV4-2
j_gene: TRBJ1-1
CDR3nt: TGTGCCAGCAGCCAAATAGACAGATCCGTTGAAGCTTTCTTT
CDR3aa: CASSQIDRSVEAFF

d_gene: -
abundance: once
v_gene: TRBV10-3
j_gene: TRBJ1-2
CDR3nt: TGTGCCATCAGCCCTGTAGTTAACTATGGCTACACCTTC
CDR3aa: CAISPVVNYGYTF

d_gene: -
abundance: -
v_gene: TRBV27
j_gene: TRBJ1-5
CDR3nt: TGTGCCAGCAGTCCGGCGACAGCCAATCAGCCCCAGCATTTT
CDR3aa: CASSPATANQPQHF

d_gene: -
abundance: -
v_gene: TRBV5-4
j_gene: TRBJ1-1
CDR3nt: TGTGCCAGCAGCTTGAACACCCTGATTCGACAGATGAACACTGAAGCTTTCTTT
CDR3aa: CASSLNTLIRQMNTEAFF

d_gene: -
abundance: -
v_gene: TRBV19
j_gene: TRBJ1-4
CDR3nt: TGTGCCAGCAGGACAGCAACTAATGAAAAACTGTTTTTT
CDR3aa: CASRTATNEKLFF

d_gene: -
abundance: few
v_gene: TRBV20-1
j_gene: TRBJ2-5
CDR3nt: TGCAGTGCCCAGAACCAAGAGACCCAGTACTTC
CDR3aa: CSAQNQETQYF

d_gene: TRBD1
abundance: -
v_gene: TRBV2
j_gene: TRBJ2-7
CDR3nt: TGTGCCAGCAGTCCCGGGACAGGAAACGAGCAGTACTTC
CDR3aa: CASSPGTGNEQYF

d_gene: TRBD1
abundance: few
v_gene: TRBV14
j_gene: TRBJ1-2
CDR3nt: TGTGCCAGCAGCCAACTACAGACAGGGATGTACGGCTACACCTTC
CDR3aa: CASSQLQTGMYGYTF

d_gene: TRBD2
abundance: -
v_gene: TRBV11-2
j_gene: TRBJ2-1
CDR3nt: TGTGCCAGCATCCCTTTGGAGTGGCGGGGGGGCCGCAGTCATGGGGAGCAGTTCTTC
CDR3aa: CASIPLEWRGGRSHGEQFF

d_gene: TRBD1
abundance: -
v_gene: TRBV27
j_gene: TRBJ2-7
CDR3nt: TGTGCCAGCAGTGCCACAGGGGCCGAGCAGTACTTC
CDR3aa: CASSATGAEQYF

d_gene: -
abundance: -
v_gene: TRBV27
j_gene: TRBJ1-1
CDR3nt: TGTGCCAGCAGTTTGGCCGGGGACACTGAAGCTTTCTTT
CDR3aa: CASSLAGDTEAFF

d_gene: -
abundance: -
v_gene: TRBV6-1
j_gene: TRBJ1-6
CDR3nt: TGTGCCAGCAGTGTGTGGAGCTCCTATAATTCACCCCTCCACTTT
CDR3aa: CASSVWSSYNSPLHF

d_gene: TRBD1
abundance: -
v_gene: TRBV6-1
j_gene: TRBJ1-1
CDR3nt: TGTGCCAGCAGTGGCGGGACAGGGGGCACTGAAGCTTTCTTT
CDR3aa: CASSGGTGGTEAFF

d_gene: TRBD1
abundance: -
v_gene: TRBV19
j_gene: TRBJ1-2
CDR3nt: TGTGCCAGTAGGAGACAGGGCAGACGGTATGGCTACACCTTC
CDR3aa: CASRRQGRRYGYTF

d_gene: -
abundance: few
v_gene: TRBV27
j_gene: TRBJ2-7
CDR3nt: TGTGCCAGCAGTTTGACTGCTGCCTACGAGCAGTACTTC
CDR3aa: CASSLTAAYEQYF

d_gene: -
abundance: -
v_gene: TRBV27
j_gene: TRBJ2-1
CDR3nt: TGTGCCAGCAGTAGCCGACAGCCGAGCTCCTACAATGAGCAGTTCTTC
CDR3aa: CASSSRQPSSYNEQFF

d_gene: -
abundance: -
v_gene: TRBV11-2
j_gene: TRBJ1-1
CDR3nt: TGTGCCAGCAGCTTAGGAACGGTGTTGAACACTGAAGCTTTCTTT
CDR3aa: CASSLGTVLNTEAFF

d_gene: -
abundance: -
v_gene: TRBV11-2
j_gene: TRBJ1-2
CDR3nt: TGTGCCAGCAGCAGCAGGGCTCTGGTGGGCTACACCTTC
CDR3aa: CASSSRALVGYTF

d_gene: -
abundance: -
v_gene: TRBV5-8
j_gene: TRBJ2-1
CDR3nt: TGTGCCAGCAGCTTGGAGTTCGAGGGCAATGAGCAGTTCTTC
CDR3aa: CASSLEFEGNEQFF

d_gene: -
abundance: -
v_gene: TRBV18
j_gene: TRBJ2-3
CDR3nt: TGTGCCAGCTCCCCGACTCCTACGGCAGATACGCAGTATTTT
CDR3aa: CASSPTPTADTQYF

d_gene: TRBD1
abundance: -
v_gene: TRBV5-1
j_gene: TRBJ2-7
CDR3nt: TGCGCCAGCAGCCCCGGACAGGGGGCGAAGTCCTACGAGCAGTACTTC
CDR3aa: CASSPGQGAKSYEQYF

d_gene: TRBD2
abundance: -
v_gene: TRBV4-1
j_gene: TRBJ2-5
CDR3nt: TGCGCCAGCAGCCAAGCGGCTAGCGGGGGGACCCCGCAGTACTTC
CDR3aa: CASSQAASGGTPQYF

d_gene: TRBD1
abundance: -
v_gene: TRBV12-5
j_gene: TRBJ1-3
CDR3nt: TGTGCTAGTGCCCTGACAGGGGACGGAAACACCATATATTTT
CDR3aa: CASALTGDGNTIYF

d_gene: TRBD1
abundance: -
v_gene: TRBV15
j_gene: TRBJ1-6
CDR3nt: TGTGCCACCAGCAGAGACAAACAGGGGCCCCCCGGACCCCTCCACTTT
CDR3aa: CATSRDKQGPPGPLHF

d_gene: -
abundance: -
v_gene: TRBV2
j_gene: TRBJ1-1
CDR3nt: TGTGCCAGCAGAGCCGGGGGAGAAGGGACTGAAGCTTTCTTT
CDR3aa: CASRAGGEGTEAFF

d_gene: -
abundance: -
v_gene: TRBV9
j_gene: TRBJ1-2
CDR3nt: TGTGCCAGCAGCACCCGGGGGCGGGGGCTCTCTGGCTACACCTTC
CDR3aa: CASSTRGRGLSGYTF

d_gene: -
abundance: -
v_gene: TRBV5-1
j_gene: TRBJ2-3
CDR3nt: TGCGCCAGCAGCTCCCTCGGGGGTGGCACAGATACGCAGTATTTT
CDR3aa: CASSSLGGGTDTQYF

d_gene: -
abundance: once
v_gene: TRBV6-5
j_gene: TRBJ1-4
CDR3nt: TGTGCCAGCAGTTACTCGGCGGGAAGCTATGAAAAACTGTTTTTT
CDR3aa: CASSYSAGSYEKLFF

d_gene: -
abundance: -
v_gene: TRBV5-1
j_gene: TRBJ2-3
CDR3nt: TGCGCCAGCAGCGTGAGGGGCACAGATACGCAGTATTTT
CDR3aa: CASSVRGTDTQYF

d_gene: -
abundance: few
v_gene: TRBV11-3
j_gene: TRBJ2-2
CDR3nt: TGTGCCAGCAGCCACCGAAGAAACAACAGGGATAGTAGCACCGGGGAGCTGTTTTTT
CDR3aa: CASSHRRNNRDSSTGELFF

d_gene: -
abundance: -
v_gene: TRBV2
j_gene: TRBJ2-3
CDR3nt: TGTGCCAGCAGTGAAAGAGGGGGTAGAAATCGAGATACGCAGTATTTT
CDR3aa: CASSERGGRNRDTQYF

d_gene: TRBD2
abundance: -
v_gene: TRBV9
j_gene: TRBJ2-3
CDR3nt: TGTGCCAGCAGCGTAGGGTTTAGCGGGGGGCTCACAGATACGCAGTATTTT
CDR3aa: CASSVGFSGGLTDTQYF

d_gene: -
abundance: few
v_gene: TRBV6-1
j_gene: TRBJ1-6
CDR3nt: TGTGCCAGCAGTGTTACCAGGTCCTATAATTCACCCCTCCACTTT
CDR3aa: CASSVTRSYNSPLHF

d_gene: -
abundance: once
v_gene: TRBV27
j_gene: TRBJ2-1
CDR3nt: TGTGCCAGCAGTGCAACTCGGGGGACTGAGCAGTTCTTC
CDR3aa: CASSATRGTEQFF

d_gene: TRBD1
abundance: -
v_gene: TRBV13
j_gene: TRBJ2-1
CDR3nt: TGTGCCAGCAGCTTATTCGGGACAGTTAGGGATGAGCAGTTCTTC
CDR3aa: CASSLFGTVRDEQFF

d_gene: -
abundance: -
v_gene: TRBV5-5
j_gene: TRBJ2-7
CDR3nt: TGTGCCAGCAGCTTAAGACTTATCTACGAGCAGTACTTC
CDR3aa: CASSLRLIYEQYF

d_gene: TRBD1
abundance: few
v_gene: TRBV2
j_gene: TRBJ1-2
CDR3nt: TGTGCCAGCCAACAGGGGACCAACTATGGCTACACCTTC
CDR3aa: CASQQGTNYGYTF

d_gene: TRBD2
abundance: -
v_gene: TRBV5-1
j_gene: TRBJ2-1
CDR3nt: TGCGCCAGCACTTCTAGCGGGGGGTACAATGAGCAGTTCTTC
CDR3aa: CASTSSGGYNEQFF

d_gene: -
abundance: few
v_gene: TRBV7-2
j_gene: TRBJ1-1
CDR3nt: TGTGCCAGCAGCCCCGACTCGAACACTGAAGCTTTCTTT
CDR3aa: CASSPDSNTEAFF

d_gene: -
abundance: -
v_gene: TRBV5-5
j_gene: TRBJ1-4
CDR3nt: TGTGCCAGCAGCTTGGGCCGGACAGTTGAAAAACTGTTTTTT
CDR3aa: CASSLGRTVEKLFF

d_gene: -
abundance: -
v_gene: TRBV9
j_gene: TRBJ1-2
CDR3nt: TGTGCCAGCAGCTCCAGCCCACAGGCCACGATATGGGGCTACACCTTC
CDR3aa: CASSSSPQATIWGYTF

d_gene: TRBD2
abundance: -
v_gene: TRBV5-4
j_gene: TRBJ2-2
CDR3nt: TGTGCCAGCAGCAAGGTGGCGGGGGGGGGATTCACCGGGGAGCTGTTTTTT
CDR3aa: CASSKVAGGGFTGELFF

d_gene: -
abundance: few
v_gene: TRBV6-1
j_gene: TRBJ2-1
CDR3nt: TGTGCCAGCAGTGAGGCAGGGGTTGATGAGCAGTTCTTC
CDR3aa: CASSEAGVDEQFF

d_gene: -
abundance: -
v_gene: TRBV19
j_gene: TRBJ1-1
CDR3nt: TGTGCCAGTAACAGGGCACTGAACACTGAAGCTTTCTTT
CDR3aa: CASNRALNTEAFF

d_gene: TRBD1
abundance: -
v_gene: TRBV25-1
j_gene: TRBJ1-2
CDR3nt: TGTGCCAGCAGTGACACACAGGGGGGCTATGGCTACACCTTC
CDR3aa: CASSDTQGGYGYTF

d_gene: -
abundance: -
v_gene: TRBV9
j_gene: TRBJ1-1
CDR3nt: TGTGCCAGCAGCGTAAACTTGGGGGAGGCTGAAGCTTTCTTT
CDR3aa: CASSVNLGEAEAFF

d_gene: TRBD1
abundance: once
v_gene: TRBV5-1
j_gene: TRBJ1-4
CDR3nt: TGCGCCAGCAGCGAGGCCGGGACAGGGGTCTCTAATGAAAAACTGTTTTTT
CDR3aa: CASSEAGTGVSNEKLFF